The source of this TCR beta chain is a study of blood T cell repertoires in COVID-19. This CDR3 is 13 amino acids long. The V gene's germline CDR1 is SGHVS and CDR2 FQNEAQ. V lost 0 bases, J lost 3 bases, and 6 bases lay in between. This table comes from immunoSEQ multiplex PCR, and its TCRdb copy is limited to in-frame clones, with some not included. The sample contains over 250,000 clones, 80% to 90% of which appear only once. The V gene is TRBV7-8, the J gene TRBJ2-7, with D tentatively TRBD2 (5 bases). Sequences were obtained from peripheral blood. The receptor comes from a woman in her seventies with acute or convalescent COVID-19. This CDR3 is CASSLARGYEQYF. DNA for the CDR3: TGTGCCAGCAGCTTAGCCCGGGGCTACGAGCAGTACTTC.